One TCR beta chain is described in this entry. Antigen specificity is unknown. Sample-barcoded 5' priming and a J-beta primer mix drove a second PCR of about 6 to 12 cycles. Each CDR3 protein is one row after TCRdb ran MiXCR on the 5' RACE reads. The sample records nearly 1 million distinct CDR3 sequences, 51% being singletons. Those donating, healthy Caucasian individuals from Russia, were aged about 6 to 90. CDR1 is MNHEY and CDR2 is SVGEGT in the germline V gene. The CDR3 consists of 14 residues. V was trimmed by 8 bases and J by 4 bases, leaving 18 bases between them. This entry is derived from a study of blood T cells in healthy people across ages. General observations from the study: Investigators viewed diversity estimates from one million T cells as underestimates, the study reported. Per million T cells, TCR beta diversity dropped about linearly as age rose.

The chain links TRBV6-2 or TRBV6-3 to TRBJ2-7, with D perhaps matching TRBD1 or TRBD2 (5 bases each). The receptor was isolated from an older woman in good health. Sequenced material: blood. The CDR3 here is CASRQAGTSYEQYF. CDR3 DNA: TGTGCCAGCCGACAAGCCGGGACCTCATACGAGCAGTACTTC.